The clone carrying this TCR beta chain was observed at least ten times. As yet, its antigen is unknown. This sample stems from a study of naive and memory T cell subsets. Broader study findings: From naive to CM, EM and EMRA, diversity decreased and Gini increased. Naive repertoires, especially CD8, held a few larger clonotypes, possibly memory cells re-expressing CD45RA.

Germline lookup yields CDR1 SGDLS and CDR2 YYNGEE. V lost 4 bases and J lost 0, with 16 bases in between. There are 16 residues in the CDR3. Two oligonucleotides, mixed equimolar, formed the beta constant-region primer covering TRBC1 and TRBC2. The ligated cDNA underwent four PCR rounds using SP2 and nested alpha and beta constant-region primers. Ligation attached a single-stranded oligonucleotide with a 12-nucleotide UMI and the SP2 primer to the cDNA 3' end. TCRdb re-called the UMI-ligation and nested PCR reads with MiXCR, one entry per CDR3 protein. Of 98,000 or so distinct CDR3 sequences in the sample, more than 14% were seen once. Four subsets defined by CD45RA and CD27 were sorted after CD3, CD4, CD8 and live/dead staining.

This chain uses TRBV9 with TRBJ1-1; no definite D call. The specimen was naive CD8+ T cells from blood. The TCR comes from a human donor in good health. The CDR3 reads CASSPLGPAMNTEAFF. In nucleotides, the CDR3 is TGTGCCAGCAGCCCCCTCGGGCCGGCGATGAACACTGAAGCTTTCTTT.